One T cell receptor (beta chain) is described in this entry. Antigen: not known. Germline CDR1 and CDR2: MDHEN and SYDVKM. CDR3 length: 15 amino acids. V was pared by 6 bases and J by 5 bases, with 20 bases between. The data derive from a study of cytomegalovirus exposure and HLA in healthy donors. It was with 60 Vbeta and 13 Jbeta primers that the PCR ran. Sequenced by immunoSEQ multiplex PCR; TCRdb stores in-frame clones only, minus some. The sample yields about 120,000 clones, around a tenth seen once. Study findings and constraints: Analyses of presence and absence presupposed an approximately uniform sequencing depth across donors. For most TCR beta V segments, an earlier analysis put the productive rate at about 87% or about 30% of the time. Reports state that TCR beta sequences accurately predicted most subjects' HLA-A and HLA-B alleles. Looking again later, the authors saw that most CMV-associated TCR beta chains seemed HLA-restricted.

The chain links TRBV28 to TRBJ2-7; no clear D. The TCR originated in a young man in good health and CMV-seronegative. Sequenced material: PBMCs. Here the CDR3 DNA reads TGTGCCAGCAGCCCTGTAGGCGTTTTAAGCGACGAGCAGTACTTC. Its translation is CASSPVGVLSDEQYF.